The rows below give T cell receptor beta chains drawn from one sample of a study of OX40 agonist ivuxolimab in advanced cancers. Here immunoSEQ multiplex PCR was the method, and the copy in TCRdb shows in-frame clones only, minus some. The repertoire holds roughly 48,000 clones, about 88% seen once, with roughly 9.9% in the top ten. The specimen comprised CD4+ or CD8+ T cells sorted from blood, sampled in a trial of the OX40 agonist ivuxolimab. The receptors were sampled from an adult with an advanced solid tumor such as melanoma, head and neck, liver or kidney cancer. Both conserved end residues are part of each CDR3. The D gene is left open where the match is weak. Size is stated for part of the rows, as once, few or many counts, or as a class when the clone is expanded.

v_call	clone_size	j_call	d_call	cdr3_aa	cdr3_nt
TRBV6-5	-	TRBJ1-1	-	CASNGQFEAFF	TGTGCCAGCAACGGACAGTTTGAAGCTTTCTTT
TRBV6-1	-	TRBJ2-5	-	CASNFPPFGQETQYF	TGTGCCAGCAACTTCCCGCCCTTCGGCCAAGAGACCCAGTACTTC
TRBV28	-	TRBJ2-7	TRBD1	CASSLGQLYEQYF	TGTGCCAGCAGTTTGGGACAGCTCTACGAGCAGTACTTC
TRBV28	-	TRBJ1-2	-	CASSLIQGGNGYTF	TGTGCCAGCAGTTTAATACAGGGAGGGAATGGCTACACCTTC
TRBV12-5	-	TRBJ1-2	-	CASGLNLRGQNYGYTF	TGTGCTAGTGGTTTGAACCTCCGAGGGCAGAACTATGGCTACACCTTC
TRBV4-1	-	TRBJ2-2	-	CASSAPPALTGELFF	TGCGCCAGCAGCGCCCCACCCGCTTTAACCGGGGAGCTGTTTTTT
TRBV7-9	-	TRBJ2-7	TRBD2	CASSTTGGGRANEQYF	TGTGCCAGCAGCACGACTGGCGGCGGGAGGGCCAACGAGCAGTACTTC
TRBV6-5	-	TRBJ1-3	TRBD1	CASSRDSGNTIYF	TGTGCCAGCAGTCGGGACAGTGGGAACACCATATATTTT
TRBV4-2	-	TRBJ2-2	-	CASSHKGRDGAGELFF	TGTGCCAGCAGTCACAAGGGCAGGGATGGGGCCGGGGAGCTGTTTTTT
TRBV14	few	TRBJ2-1	TRBD2	CASSPGLAGSYNEQFF	TGTGCCAGCAGCCCGGGACTAGCGGGATCCTACAATGAGCAGTTCTTC
TRBV15	once	TRBJ2-7	TRBD2	CATSRGGTARAYEQYF	TGTGCCACCAGCAGGGGGGGGACGGCCAGAGCCTACGAGCAGTACTTC
TRBV19	-	TRBJ1-1	-	CASGRSQGTAAFF	TGTGCCAGTGGAAGATCTCAGGGAACTGCAGCTTTCTTT
TRBV28	-	TRBJ2-5	TRBD2	CASSFTGGLAKETQYF	TGTGCCAGCAGTTTTACGGGAGGACTAGCGAAAGAGACCCAGTACTTC
TRBV6-1	-	TRBJ2-5	-	CASSELRLLQGTQYF	TGTGCCAGCAGTGAATTGAGACTGCTACAAGGGACCCAGTACTTC
TRBV30	few	TRBJ1-1	TRBD1	CARAGTVNTEAFF	TGTGCGCGAGCCGGGACAGTGAACACTGAAGCTTTCTTT
TRBV7-9	-	TRBJ2-3	-	CASSLVAHRTDTQYF	TGTGCCAGCAGCTTAGTCGCTCACCGCACAGATACGCAGTATTTT
TRBV5-4	-	TRBJ2-3	TRBD2	CASSSARAGLNTDTQYF	TGTGCCAGCAGCTCGGCGAGGGCGGGACTAAACACAGATACGCAGTATTTT
TRBV4-1	-	TRBJ2-1	TRBD2	CASSQKGLAGEFEQFF	TGCGCCAGCAGCCAAAAAGGACTAGCGGGAGAATTTGAGCAGTTCTTC
TRBV9	-	TRBJ2-3	-	CASSAFTDTQYF	TGTGCCAGCAGCGCATTCACAGATACGCAGTATTTT
TRBV2	-	TRBJ2-5	-	CASSPTVSRYGSQETQYF	TGTGCCAGCAGCCCGACCGTTTCGAGGTACGGCAGCCAAGAGACCCAGTACTTC
TRBV21-1	once	TRBJ1-5	-	CASSKVGQANGAQHF	TGTGCCAGCAGCAAAGTGGGACAGGCGAATGGGGCCCAGCATTTT
TRBV4-2	-	TRBJ1-4	-	CASSQEGANEKLFF	TGTGCCAGCAGCCAAGAGGGGGCCAATGAAAAACTGTTTTTT
TRBV9	-	TRBJ1-2	-	CASSVESRGNYGYTF	TGTGCCAGCAGCGTTGAATCCAGGGGTAACTATGGCTACACCTTC
TRBV30	-	TRBJ2-1	-	CAWGRGVLDEQFF	TGTGCCTGGGGACGAGGGGTACTCGATGAGCAGTTCTTC
TRBV7-9	-	TRBJ1-2	-	CASSLGGLGYTF	TGTGCCAGCAGCTTAGGGGGATTGGGCTACACCTTC
TRBV6-1	-	TRBJ1-4	-	CASIGIGIGNEKLFF	TGTGCCAGCATCGGGATCGGGATTGGAAATGAAAAACTGTTTTTT
TRBV19	-	TRBJ1-5	-	CASSIGRLQPQHF	TGTGCCAGTAGTATTGGGCGACTTCAGCCCCAGCATTTT
TRBV18	-	TRBJ2-7	TRBD1	CASSPYGQGESYEQYF	TGTGCCAGCTCACCCTACGGACAGGGGGAATCCTACGAGCAGTACTTC
TRBV6-1	-	TRBJ2-3	-	CASRGRTDTQYF	TGTGCCAGCAGGGGACGCACAGATACGCAGTATTTT
TRBV19	few	TRBJ2-7	TRBD1	CASSIGQGVYEQYF	TGTGCCAGTAGTATTGGACAGGGGGTATACGAGCAGTACTTC
TRBV5-6	-	TRBJ2-1	TRBD2	CASSLRTSFSSYNEQFF	TGTGCCAGCAGCCTCCGGACTAGCTTTTCCTCCTACAATGAGCAGTTCTTC
TRBV5-4	few	TRBJ1-1	TRBD1	CASSRLDREEAEAFF	TGTGCCAGCAGCCGACTCGACAGGGAGGAGGCTGAAGCTTTCTTT
TRBV4-1	-	TRBJ2-7	-	CASSQELSSYEQYF	TGCGCCAGCAGCCAAGAACTGTCAAGCTACGAGCAGTACTTC
TRBV28	-	TRBJ1-5	-	CASRVEGIPRNQPQHF	TGTGCCAGCAGGGTGGAGGGAATCCCCCGCAATCAGCCCCAGCATTTT
TRBV18	-	TRBJ1-1	-	CASSPGRGSNTEAFF	TGTGCCAGCTCACCCGGGAGGGGCTCGAACACTGAAGCTTTCTTT